Listed below are T cell receptor beta chains from one sample, sequenced in a study of blood T cell repertoires in COVID-19. Clones were read by immunoSEQ multiplex PCR, and TCRdb kept only the in-frame ones, dropping some. The sample has 120,000 or so clones, around 79% seen once; the top ten hold 2% to 2.5%. What was sequenced was peripheral blood. These receptors all stem from a man aged 65-85 years with acute or convalescent COVID-19. Each CDR3 is given with its conserved first and last residue. The D gene is left open where the match is weak. Only part of the rows carry a size: once, few, many, or a class if the clone is expanded.

>TRBJ2-1|TRBD1|NA|TRBV4-3|14
CASSRDRGWNEQFF
TGCGCCAGCAGCCGGGACAGGGGTTGGAATGAGCAGTTCTTC
>TRBJ2-6|NA|NA|TRBV19|18
CASRPRHHQSSGANVLTF
TGTGCCAGTAGGCCCCGACACCATCAGAGCTCTGGGGCCAACGTCCTGACTTTC
>TRBJ1-2|NA|NA|TRBV4-2|16
CASSQDRAGRSNGYTF
TGTGCCAGCAGCCAAGATCGAGCGGGCCGGTCCAATGGCTACACCTTC
>TRBJ1-2|TRBD1|NA|TRBV5-1|16
CASSNEGQGAYYGYTF
TGCGCCAGCAGCAATGAGGGACAGGGGGCTTACTATGGCTACACCTTC
>TRBJ1-6|TRBD1|NA|TRBV6-4|13
CASRGQSNSPLHF
TGTGCCAGCAGGGGACAGTCAAATTCACCCCTCCACTTT
>TRBJ2-7|NA|NA|TRBV5-1|13
CASSLTSSYEQYF
TGCGCCAGCAGCCTGACTAGCTCCTACGAGCAGTACTTC
>TRBJ1-5|TRBD1|NA|TRBV4-1|15
CASSQDDRGIQPQHF
TGCGCCAGCAGCCAGGACGACAGGGGGATTCAGCCCCAGCATTTT
>TRBJ1-5|TRBD1|NA|TRBV7-9|14
CASGYGTGNQPQHF
TGTGCCAGCGGTTATGGGACAGGTAATCAGCCCCAGCATTTT
>TRBJ1-2|NA|NA|TRBV6-5|13
CASRGPGTFGYTF
TGTGCCAGCAGAGGTCCCGGGACTTTCGGCTACACCTTC
>TRBJ1-2|NA|NA|TRBV7-2|15
CASSSTPPPNKGYTF
TGTGCCAGCAGCTCGACACCCCCACCTAACAAGGGCTACACCTTC
>TRBJ2-7|TRBD1|NA|TRBV15|16
CATSRDSGTGDYEQYF
TGTGCCACCAGCAGAGACTCCGGGACAGGGGACTACGAGCAGTACTTC
>TRBJ2-5|NA|NA|TRBV6-5|14
CASIPVQGSETQYF
TGTGCCAGCATTCCGGTGCAGGGGTCAGAGACCCAGTACTTC
>TRBJ2-2|TRBD1|NA|TRBV7-2|17
CASSLIRTGGRSGELFF
TGTGCCAGCAGCTTAATCCGGACAGGGGGCCGGAGCGGGGAGCTGTTTTTT
>TRBJ1-5|TRBD1|few|TRBV7-2|15
CASSLFGTGSQPQHF
TGTGCCAGCAGCTTATTTGGGACAGGTAGTCAGCCCCAGCATTTT
>TRBJ1-3|NA|NA|TRBV4-3|15
CASSQDSVSGNTIYF
TGCGCCAGCAGCCAAGATTCGGTTTCAGGAAACACCATATATTTT
>TRBJ2-7|NA|NA|TRBV7-2|13
CASSPRQEAEQYF
TGTGCCAGCAGCCCCCGACAGGAGGCCGAGCAGTACTTC
>TRBJ2-6|NA|NA|TRBV5-6|17
CASSFRGVLPRANVLTF
TGTGCCAGCAGCTTCAGGGGTGTCCTCCCGAGGGCCAACGTCCTGACTTTC
>TRBJ2-3|TRBD2|NA|TRBV4-3|20
CASSQDLGLAGARGTDTQYF
TGCGCCAGCAGCCAAGATCTTGGACTAGCGGGGGCCCGGGGCACAGATACGCAGTATTTT
>TRBJ2-1|NA|NA|TRBV5-1|18
CASSLDGSGTYFYNEQFF
TGCGCCAGCAGCTTGGACGGTTCTGGGACATATTTCTACAATGAGCAGTTCTTC
>TRBJ1-5|NA|few|TRBV7-9|16
CASSLVIAGEEQPQHF
TGTGCCAGCAGCTTGGTGATTGCGGGGGAGGAACAGCCCCAGCATTTT
>TRBJ2-2|TRBD1|NA|TRBV6-6|15
CASIGAGGYTGELFF
TGTGCCAGCATCGGGGCAGGGGGTTACACCGGGGAGCTGTTTTTT
>TRBJ2-2|TRBD1|NA|TRBV24-1|16
CATSDPGTGLTGELFF
TGTGCCACCAGTGATCCCGGGACAGGGCTCACCGGGGAGCTGTTTTTT
>TRBJ2-7|NA|NA|TRBV13|15
CASSLVGSGAYEQYF
TGTGCCAGCAGCTTAGTCGGGTCCGGGGCCTACGAGCAGTACTTC
>TRBJ1-5|NA|NA|TRBV2|14
CASSESDSNQPQHF
TGTGCCAGCAGTGAAAGCGATAGCAATCAGCCCCAGCATTTT
>TRBJ1-5|NA|NA|TRBV7-3|15
CASSLTRVGNQPQHF
TGTGCCAGCAGCTTAACCAGGGTAGGCAATCAGCCCCAGCATTTT
>TRBJ1-3|NA|NA|TRBV5-1|15
CASRWGLSSGNTIYF
TGCGCCAGCAGGTGGGGCCTGAGCTCTGGAAACACCATATATTTT
>TRBJ1-2|NA|NA|TRBV4-1|14
CASSQVPINYGYTF
TGCGCCAGCAGCCAAGTCCCAATTAACTATGGCTACACCTTC
>TRBJ1-5|NA|NA|TRBV5-6|13
CASSLGNTQPQHF
TGTGCCAGCAGCTTGGGCAACACTCAGCCCCAGCATTTT
>TRBJ2-2|TRBD2|NA|TRBV5-4|16
CASSRLADANTGELFF
TGTGCCAGCAGCCGGCTAGCGGATGCCAACACCGGGGAGCTGTTTTTT
>TRBJ2-7|TRBD2|few|TRBV19|19
CASSPAPGRLSGAPYEQYF
TGTGCCAGTAGCCCCGCCCCGGGACGGCTTAGCGGGGCACCGTACGAGCAGTACTTC
>TRBJ2-7|NA|NA|TRBV4-3|17
CASSQDAGGLSSYEQYF
TGCGCCAGCAGCCAAGATGCGGGCGGATTAAGCTCCTACGAGCAGTACTTC
>TRBJ1-2|TRBD1|NA|TRBV5-8|12
CASKGQNYGYTF
TGTGCCAGCAAGGGACAGAACTATGGCTACACCTTC
>TRBJ2-1|NA|NA|TRBV5-4|15
CASSLVSAHSGEQFF
TGTGCCAGCAGCTTAGTGAGTGCCCATTCCGGTGAGCAGTTCTTC
>TRBJ1-2|TRBD1|NA|TRBV6-5|13
CASSGTGLRGYTF
TGTGCCAGCAGCGGGACAGGGCTCCGGGGCTACACCTTC
>TRBJ1-1|NA|NA|TRBV3-1/TRBV3-2|12
CASSQVGAEAFF
TGTGCCAGCAGCCAAGTTGGAGCAGAAGCTTTCTTT
>TRBJ1-5|TRBD1|NA|TRBV5-1|14
CASSTEGAGQPQHF
TGCGCCAGCAGCACGGAGGGGGCAGGGCAGCCCCAGCATTTT
>TRBJ1-1|NA|NA|TRBV5-6|15
CASSLRDTGNTEAFF
TGTGCCAGCAGCTTGCGGGACACCGGGAACACTGAAGCTTTCTTT
>TRBJ1-1|TRBD1|NA|TRBV7-3|13
CASSHSGGTEAFF
TGTGCCAGCAGCCATTCAGGGGGCACTGAAGCTTTCTTT
>TRBJ2-7|NA|once|TRBV19|16
CASSNGGGASALEQYF
TGTGCCAGTAGTAACGGTGGAGGGGCGTCTGCCTTGGAGCAGTACTTC
>TRBJ1-2|NA|NA|TRBV29-1|15
CSVEANSDPFYGYTF
TGCAGCGTTGAGGCCAATTCTGATCCGTTCTATGGCTACACCTTC
>TRBJ1-5|TRBD1|NA|TRBV2|14
CASSIQGTGQPQHF
TGTGCCAGCAGTATACAGGGGACAGGCCAGCCCCAGCATTTT